This paragraph covers one T cell receptor beta chain sequence. This sample was included in a study of blood T cell repertoires in COVID-19. Original handling: Amplified reference gene primers provided the basis for estimating nucleated cell counts. Libraries were prepared by immunoSEQ multiplex PCR; TCRdb keeps only in-frame clonotypes and omits some of them. The V and J calls and the clone size are those of that table, but D and trimming were determined from the DNA. The top ten clones hold less than 3.5% of a sample with under 400,000 clones, roughly nine tenths of them seen once. Material: peripheral blood. The TCR originated in a woman in her twenties or thirties with COVID-19, enrolled during active disease.

CDR3 region: CASSQGITTNEKLFF. CDR3 in DNA: TGTGCCAGCTCACAGGGGATTACAACTAATGAAAAACTGTTTTTT. The chain links TRBV18 to TRBJ1-4; weak D call: TRBD1 (5 bases). The CDR3 length is 15 residues. Germline V lookup: CDR1 KGHSH, CDR2 LQKENI. V lost 4 bases and J 0 bases, leaving 9 bases between the germline ends.